The 30 T cell receptor beta chains given below trace back to one sample, sequenced in a study of response to subunit inactivated influenza vaccine. One entry per CDR3 protein results from TCRdb running MiXCR on the RT-PCR reads. The repertoire holds about 540,000 distinct CDR3 sequences, under 30% seen once, with about 3% in the top ten. The same specimen was also included in a second study, on T cells expressing NK-cell markers. From that study: The authors made TCR beta cDNA libraries by 5'RACE template switching. This switching added a universal primer site and UMIs.

This sample comprised CD4+ T cells sorted from PBMCs, obtained approximately 12 days after vaccination. These receptors were taken from a man in his forties or fifties who received an inactivated influenza vaccine.

This chain joins TRBV5-6 and TRBJ2-2; D unresolved. The CDR3 sequence is 15 residues long. Trimming removed 8 bases at V and 2 bases at J, with 16 bases between. From germline, CDR1 is SGHDT and CDR2 YYEEEE. The CDR3 is CASRRFDGNTGELFF. CDR3 coding DNA: TGTGCCAGTAGGCGGTTCGACGGTAACACCGGGGAGCTGTTTTTT.

The rearrangement uses TRBV30 and TRBJ2-7; 9 positions agree with TRBD1. V lost 0 bases, J lost 0 bases, and 9 bases stayed unmatched. The germline V gene encodes CDR1 GTSNPN and CDR2 SVGIG (reference sequence). The CDR3 has 17 amino acids. CDR3 nucleotides: TGTGCCTGGAGTGTACTCAGGGGGACAGGGAACTCCTACGAGCAGTACTTC. Encoded protein: CAWSVLRGTGNSYEQYF.

Points on this clonotype: The junction departs from germline at one end; a sequencing error may be responsible. The chain joins TRBV15 to TRBJ1-2, with 7 nucleotides matching TRBD1. Germline V CDR1 and CDR2: LNHNV, YYDKDF (reference sequence). CDR3 length: 13 amino acids. CDR3 protein: CATSSRQGAGSTF. In DNA form, the CDR3 reads TGTGCCACCAGCAGTAGACAGGGAGCTGGCTCCACCTTC.

This clonotype occurred a few times. This CDR3 is CASSLTSGKYF. The CDR3 DNA sequence: TGTGCCAGCAGTTTAACTAGCGGGAAGTACTTC. This rearrangement joins TRBV12-3 or TRBV12-4 to TRBJ2-7, with 10 bases aligning to TRBD2. The CDR3 runs to 11 residues. V shed 2 bases, J shed 11 bases, and the junction held 0 bases outside the gene matches.

This clonotype has just a few counts. The chain recombines TRBV5-1 with TRBJ2-7, with unresolved D. Between the trimmed V and J ends, which lost 2 bases and 2 bases, there was a span of 17 bases. CDR1 is SGHRS, CDR2 YFSETQ, per germline. The CDR3 runs to 16 residues. CDR3 nucleotides: TGCGCCAGCAGCTTCGTCTCAGGTCTGATAGCCTACGAGCAGTACTTC. Translating gives CASSFVSGLIAYEQYF.

This clonotype was seen only a few times. The J gene is TRBJ1-4, the V gene TRBV12-3 or TRBV12-4; the match to TRBD1 covers 11 bases. CDR3 length equals 16 residues. The J segment lost 8 bases and the V segment lost 5 bases, leaving 10 bases of the junction unmatched. CDR3 sequence: CASSPSPGQGEEKLFF. The CDR3 DNA is TGTGCCAGCAGTCCAAGCCCGGGACAGGGGGAGGAAAAACTGTTTTTT.

This rearrangement joins TRBV29-1 to TRBJ1-1; D is unclear. The CDR3 contains 12 residues. The V gene lost 4 bases and the J gene lost 1 base, with 7 bases spanning the gap. Germline V gene data show CDR1 as SQVTM and CDR2 as ANQGSEA. CDR3 loop: CSVVRANTEAFF. CDR3 coding DNA: TGCAGCGTTGTCCGAGCGAACACTGAAGCTTTCTTT.

This clonotype has a handful of counts. The V call is TRBV6-5, the J call TRBJ2-7; TRBD1 matches at 9 bases. The V and J ends lost 2 bases and 0 bases, in that order; junction bases with no gene match: 8. Germline V gene data show CDR1 as MNHEY and CDR2 as SVGAGI. The CDR3 has 17 residues. The CDR3 region has the DNA TGTGCCAGCAGTTACGCCCGACCGGGACAGGGCTCCTACGAGCAGTACTTC. It codes for CASSYARPGQGSYEQYF.

This clonotype was seen more than once but under ten times. This chain uses TRBV2 with TRBJ2-7; unclear D gene. Between the trimmed V and J ends, which lost 2 bases and 2 bases, there was a span of 7 bases. The CDR3 has 13 amino acids. Germline assignment: CDR1 SNHLY and CDR2 FYNNEI. The CDR3 DNA reads as TGTGCCAGCAGTGAACGTCGTACCTACGAGCAGTACTTC. The encoded protein is CASSERRTYEQYF.

This chain links TRBV29-1 with TRBJ2-1; D uncertain. Germline values: CDR1 SQVTM, CDR2 ANQGSEA. This CDR3 has 13 residues. V was clipped by 3 bases and J by 1 base, with 7 bases between them. Here the CDR3 reads CSVDGRSYNEQFF. CDR3 bases: TGCAGCGTTGATGGAAGATCCTACAATGAGCAGTTCTTC.

This clonotype was counted between two and nine times. The junction shows a germline mismatch at one end, possibly a read error. This sequence joins TRBV12-3 or TRBV12-4 and TRBJ2-7, with no clear D. The CDR3 totals 13 residues. This CDR3 is CASSLALSQSRFF. CDR3 in DNA: TGTGCCAGCAGTTTAGCGCTTAGCCAATCCCGTTTCTTC.

CDR3 DNA: TGTGCCAGCAGCTCCTGGACAGGGGGGGAAGAGACCCAGTACTTC. It yields the protein CASSSWTGGEETQYF. The chain links TRBV7-9 to TRBJ2-5; 10 bases agree with TRBD1. Germline V gene data show CDR1 as SEHNR and CDR2 as FQNEAQ (reference sequence). V shed 4 bases and J 3 bases; nucleotides not matched to a gene: 5. The CDR3 spans 15 residues.

This chain links TRBV4-3 with TRBJ1-2; D not certain. V was cut by 0 bases and J by 8 bases, with 19 bases left in between. Looked up from germline, CDR1 is LGHNA and CDR2 is YSLEER. The CDR3 totals 16 residues. Written as DNA, the CDR3 is TGCGCCAGCAGCCAAGATTATGGGGTCGTCTATTACGGCTACACCTTC. Translating it yields CASSQDYGVVYYGYTF.

This CDR3 is CASTPAGGVSYEQYF. In DNA, the CDR3 is TGTGCCAGCACCCCAGCGGGGGGGGTATCCTACGAGCAGTACTTC. The genes are TRBV2 and TRBJ2-7; TRBD2 matches at 10 bases. The germline gives CDR1 SNHLY, CDR2 FYNNEI. Trimming removed 7 bases from V and 1 base from J; junction bases left unmatched: 7. The length of the CDR3 is 15 residues.

This clonotype was seen more than once but under ten times. V is TRBV4-2 and J is TRBJ2-2; weak D call: TRBD1 (5 bases). V lost 0 bases and J lost 9, with 8 bases in between. This CDR3 comprises 13 residues. Germline lookup yields CDR1 LGHNA and CDR2 YNFKEQ. CDR3: CASSQEGARELFF. DNA of the CDR3: TGTGCCAGCAGCCAAGAAGGGGCGCGGGAGCTGTTTTTT.

The CDR3 is CASSQDGLAGWGFF. The CDR3 coding sequence is TGTGCCAGCAGCCAAGACGGACTAGCGGGCTGGGGGTTCTTC. J is TRBJ2-1 and V is TRBV7-9; 11 bases align to TRBD2. The V gene's germline CDR1 is SEHNR and CDR2 FQNEAQ (reference sequence). CDR3 length: 14 residues. J was trimmed by 15 bases and V by 5 bases; bases with no gene match: 12.

V and J are TRBV6-2 or TRBV6-3 and TRBJ1-2; D not resolved. The V gene's germline CDR1 is MNHEY and CDR2 SVGEGT. V was trimmed by 4 bases and J by 5 bases, leaving 14 bases between them. The CDR3 has 14 residues. CDR3 region: CASSFAGPYYGYTF. The CDR3 DNA follows: TGTGCCAGCAGTTTCGCCGGCCCCTATTATGGCTACACCTTC.

CDR3 sequence (DNA): TGTGCCAGCAGTGAATATTTGTCGACGCCCCAGCATTTT. It specifies CASSEYLSTPQHF. V is TRBV6-1 and J is TRBJ1-5; D remains unclear. V dropped 2 bases and J dropped 9 bases, with 11 bases sitting between them. CDR1 is MNHNS, CDR2 SASEGT, per germline. The CDR3 has 13 amino acids.

This clonotype has only a few counts. The chain links TRBV11-1 to TRBJ2-3; 13 bases agree with TRBD2. Trimming cost V 4 bases and J 0 bases; bases outside gene matches: 7. CDR1 is SGHAT and CDR2 is FQDESV in the germline V gene (reference sequence). The CDR3 is made up of 18 amino acids. The CDR3 sequence is CASSSTSGGLVSTDTQYF. In nucleotides, the CDR3 is TGTGCCAGCAGCTCGACTAGCGGGGGGTTAGTGAGCACAGATACGCAGTATTTT.

The chain employs TRBV12-3 or TRBV12-4 and TRBJ1-2; D not resolved. V lost 3 bases, J lost 7 bases, and 9 bases lay in between. This CDR3 is built from 12 residues. CDR3 DNA sequence: TGTGCCAGCAGTTTGTCTCCCTCTGGCTACACCTTC. Protein product: CASSLSPSGYTF.

There are many counts of this clonotype. The genes are TRBV20-1 and TRBJ1-2; D is uncertain. The germline V gene has CDR1 DFQATT and CDR2 SNEGSKA (reference sequence). The V gene lost 0 bases and the J gene lost 4 bases, with 9 bases spanning the gap. The CDR3 has 13 amino acids. The DNA for the CDR3 is TGCAGTGCTAGAGATCAAGGCAGCTATGGCTACACCTTC. Protein product: CSARDQGSYGYTF.

The gene calls are TRBV5-1 and TRBJ1-1, with 7 bases that match TRBD1. V dropped 6 bases and J dropped 4; count of bases not matched to a gene: 12. In germline, CDR1 is SGHRS, CDR2 YFSETQ. The length of the CDR3 is 15 residues. The CDR3 loop reads CASKEQGTLLTEAFF. The DNA for the CDR3 is TGCGCCAGCAAGGAACAGGGGACCTTGCTCACTGAAGCTTTCTTT.

This clonotype has more than one count but fewer than ten. The chain links TRBV6-1 to TRBJ2-2; D possibly uses TRBD1 or TRBD2 (5 bases each). CDR1 is MNHNS and CDR2 is SASEGT in the germline V gene. Trimming took off 8 bases at V and 7 bases at J, with 17 bases between the two ends. This CDR3 has 14 amino acids. The CDR3, as DNA: TGTGCCAGCCTAAGTACTGGGGGTGGCGGGGAGCTGTTTTTT. It codes for CASLSTGGGGELFF.

In this sample, this clonotype turned up many times. The gene calls are TRBV7-6 and TRBJ2-7, with TRBD1 as a possible D gene (5 bases). The CDR3 runs 15 residues. V was cut by 0 bases and J by 4 bases, with 13 bases left in between. The germline gives CDR1 SGHVS, CDR2 FNYEAQ. CDR3 DNA sequence: TGTGCCAGCAGCTTAGCGTTTGGGGCGCGGTACGAGCAGTACTTC. This gives the protein CASSLAFGARYEQYF.

The DNA of the CDR3 is TGCAGTGCTAGAAGGTCCAGGGCTGGCAATCAGCCCCAGCATTTT. This encodes CSARRSRAGNQPQHF. The rearrangement uses TRBV20-1 and TRBJ1-5; tentative D call: TRBD1 (5 bases). V lost 2 bases, J lost 2 bases, and 13 bases lay in between. The length of the CDR3 is 15 residues. Per the germline V gene, CDR1 is DFQATT and CDR2 is SNEGSKA (reference sequence).

In its sample, this clonotype was seen a few times. The chain is built from TRBV5-6 and TRBJ1-4; 8 bases match TRBD1. The CDR3 covers 14 residues. Per the germline V gene, CDR1 is SGHDT and CDR2 is YYEEEE. V was pared by 1 base and J by 10 bases, with 6 bases of the junction left unmatched. CDR3 in DNA: TGTGCCAGCAGCTTGACCAGGGGGCTAGGAAAACTGTTTTTT. It translates to CASSLTRGLGKLFF.

This chain links TRBV18 with TRBJ2-3, with 9 bases aligning to TRBD1. The CDR3 runs 17 residues. Germline CDR1 KGHSH, CDR2 LQKENI. The V segment lost 3 bases and the J segment 2 bases; nucleotides outside the gene matches: 9. The CDR3 DNA is TGTGCCAGCTCACCCCGGGACAGGGAGCGCCTCACAGATACGCAGTATTTT. Protein product: CASSPRDRERLTDTQYF.

This clonotype was seen only a few times. The CDR3 loop is CAIKQGSGDTQYF. The CDR3 nucleotides read TGTGCCATTAAACAGGGGTCGGGAGATACGCAGTATTTT. The V gene is TRBV15, the J gene TRBJ2-3; 7 bases agree with TRBD1. After removal of 10 bases from V and 5 bases from J, the junction contained 9 bases not matched to a gene. CDR1 LNHNV and CDR2 YYDKDF come from the germline V gene (reference sequence). The CDR3 totals 13 residues.

In its sample, this clonotype was seen a few times. The rearrangement links TRBV7-8 to TRBJ2-3; D remains ambiguous. The V gene's germline CDR1 is SGHVS and CDR2 FQNEAQ. The CDR3 runs to 16 residues. The V gene lost 1 base and the J gene lost 4 bases, with 15 bases spanning the gap. CDR3 loop: CASSLGPRGFSDTQYF. CDR3 DNA: TGTGCCAGCAGCTTAGGGCCCCGTGGTTTTTCAGATACGCAGTATTTT.

This clonotype was detected ten times or more. V and J are TRBV10-3 and TRBJ2-1; a weak D match, TRBD2 (6 bases). V lost 7 bases to trimming and J lost 5 bases, with 12 bases between them. There are 13 residues in the CDR3. The germline V gene encodes CDR1 ENHRY and CDR2 SYGVKD. CDR3 amino acids: CAIKRIADNEQFF. The CDR3 DNA reads TGTGCCATCAAGAGAATAGCGGACAATGAGCAGTTCTTC.